Here is one TCR beta chain with its context. What it binds is unknown. The entry originates in a study of shared clonotypes between healthy human individuals. Study observations and caveats: Limited genetic and exposure-history diversity came from having few donors.

Donors were healthy HIV-negative adults without recently reported acute infections or vaccinations. The method was immunoSEQ multiplex PCR; TCRdb's version includes in-frame clones alone and lacks a portion of them. The repertoire holds approximately 510,000 clones, with 79% as singletons. Germline CDR1 reads SGHRS; CDR2 reads YFSETQ. The CDR3 consists of 14 residues. Trimming cost V 4 bases and J 5 bases; bases outside gene matches: 2. The receptor was derived from a woman in her forties in good health. Some clones in this sample may be carry-over from other donors' samples. Material for sequencing was PBMCs. The chain uses TRBV5-1 and TRBJ2-3; 12 bases map to TRBD2. CDR3 nucleotides: TGCGCCAGCAGCCTAGCGGGAGGGGTAGATACGCAGTATTTT. Its translation: CASSLAGGVDTQYF. Drawing the rest from reference TRBV5-1 and TRBJ2-3, the complete variable domain is KAGVTQTPRYLIKTRGQQVTLSCSPISGHRSVSWYQQTPGQGLQFLFEYFSETQRNKGNFPGRFSGRQFSNSRSEMNVSTLELGDSALYLCASSLAGGVDTQYFGPGTRLTVL.